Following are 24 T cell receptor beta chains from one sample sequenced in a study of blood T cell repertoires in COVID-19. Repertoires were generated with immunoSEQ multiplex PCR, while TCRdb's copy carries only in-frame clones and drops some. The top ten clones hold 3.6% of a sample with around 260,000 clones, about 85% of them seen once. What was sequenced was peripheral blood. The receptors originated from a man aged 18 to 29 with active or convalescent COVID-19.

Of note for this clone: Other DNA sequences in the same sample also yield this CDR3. This CDR3 reads CASSLGGSQETQYF. The CDR3 DNA sequence: TGCGCCAGCAGCTTGGGCGGCTCTCAAGAGACCCAGTACTTC. The chain combines TRBV5-1 with TRBJ2-5; no reliable D call. CDR1 is SGHRS and CDR2 is YFSETQ in the germline V gene. The CDR3 sequence is 14 residues long. The V and J ends lost 0 bases and 2 bases respectively, with 8 bases between them.

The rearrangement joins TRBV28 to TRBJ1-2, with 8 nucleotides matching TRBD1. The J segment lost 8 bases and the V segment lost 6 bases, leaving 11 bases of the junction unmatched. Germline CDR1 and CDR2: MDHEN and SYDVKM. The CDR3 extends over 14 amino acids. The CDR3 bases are TGTGCCAGCAGAAGACAGGGGAGTAGCCTCGGCTACACCTTC. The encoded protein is CASRRQGSSLGYTF.

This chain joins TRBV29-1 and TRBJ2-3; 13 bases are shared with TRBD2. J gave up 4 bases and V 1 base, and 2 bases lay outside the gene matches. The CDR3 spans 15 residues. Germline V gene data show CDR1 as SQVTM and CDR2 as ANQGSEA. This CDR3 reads CSVEGLAGGSDTQYF. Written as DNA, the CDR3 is TGCAGCGTTGAAGGACTAGCGGGGGGATCAGATACGCAGTATTTT.

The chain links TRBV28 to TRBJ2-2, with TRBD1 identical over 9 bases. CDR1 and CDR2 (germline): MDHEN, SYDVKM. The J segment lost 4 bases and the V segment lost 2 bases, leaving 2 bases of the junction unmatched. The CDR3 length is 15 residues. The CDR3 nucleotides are TGTGCCAGCAGTTTAACGGGACAGGGCACCGGGGAGCTGTTTTTT. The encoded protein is CASSLTGQGTGELFF.

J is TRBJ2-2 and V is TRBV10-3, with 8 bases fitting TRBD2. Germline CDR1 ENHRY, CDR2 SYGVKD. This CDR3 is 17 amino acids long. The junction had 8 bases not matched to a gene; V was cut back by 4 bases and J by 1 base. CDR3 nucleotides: TGTGCCATCAGTGGCCCCATGGCGGGGGGGAACACCGGGGAGCTGTTTTTT. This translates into CAISGPMAGGNTGELFF.

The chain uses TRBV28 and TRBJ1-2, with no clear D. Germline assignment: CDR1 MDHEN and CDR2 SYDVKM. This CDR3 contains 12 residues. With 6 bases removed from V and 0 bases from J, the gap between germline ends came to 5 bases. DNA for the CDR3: TGTGCCAGCAGCCGAGCTAACTATGGCTACACCTTC. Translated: CASSRANYGYTF.

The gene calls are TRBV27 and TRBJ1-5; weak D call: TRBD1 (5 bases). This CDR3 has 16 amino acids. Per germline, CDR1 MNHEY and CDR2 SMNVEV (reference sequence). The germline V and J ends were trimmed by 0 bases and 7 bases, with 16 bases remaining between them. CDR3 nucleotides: TGTGCCAGCAGTTTATCGCAAGGGGCCAATAGACAGCCCCAGCATTTT. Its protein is CASSLSQGANRQPQHF.

This CDR3 is CASSEGAGVSETQYF. The CDR3 DNA follows: TGTGCCAGCAGTGAAGGAGCGGGAGTATCAGAGACCCAGTACTTC. V usage is TRBV2 and J usage is TRBJ2-5; 8 nucleotides match TRBD2. V gave up 1 base and J gave up 4 bases; unmatched junction bases: 5. Germline V CDR1 and CDR2: SNHLY, FYNNEI. This CDR3 is built from 15 residues. Drawing the rest from reference TRBV2 and TRBJ2-5, the complete variable domain is EPEVTQTPSHQVTQMGQEVILRCVPISNHLYFYWYRQILGQKVEFLVSFYNNEISEKSEIFDDQFSVERPDGSNFTLKIRSTKLEDSAMYFCASSEGAGVSETQYFGPGTRLLVL.

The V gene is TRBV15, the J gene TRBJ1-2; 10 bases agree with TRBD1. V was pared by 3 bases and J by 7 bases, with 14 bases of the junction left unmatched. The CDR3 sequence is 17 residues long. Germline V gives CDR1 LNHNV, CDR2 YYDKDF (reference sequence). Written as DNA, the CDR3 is TGTGCCACCAGCAGTTCCCGACAGGGGGCCTTTTTGGGTGGCTACACCTTC. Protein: CATSSSRQGAFLGGYTF.

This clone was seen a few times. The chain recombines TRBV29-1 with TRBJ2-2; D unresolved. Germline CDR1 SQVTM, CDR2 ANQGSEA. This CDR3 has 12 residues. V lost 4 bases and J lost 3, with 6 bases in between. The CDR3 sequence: CSVVTYTGELFF. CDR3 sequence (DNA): TGCAGCGTTGTAACTTACACCGGGGAGCTGTTTTTT.

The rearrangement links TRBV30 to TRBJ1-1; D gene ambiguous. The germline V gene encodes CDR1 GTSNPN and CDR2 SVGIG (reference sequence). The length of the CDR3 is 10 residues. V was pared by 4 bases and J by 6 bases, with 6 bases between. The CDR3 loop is CAWNQAEAFF. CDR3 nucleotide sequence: TGTGCCTGGAATCAGGCTGAAGCTTTCTTT.

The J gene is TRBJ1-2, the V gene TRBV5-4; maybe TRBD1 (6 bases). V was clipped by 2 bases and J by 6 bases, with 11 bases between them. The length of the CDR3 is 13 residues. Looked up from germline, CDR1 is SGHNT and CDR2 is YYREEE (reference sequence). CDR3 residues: CASSLDRKNGYTF. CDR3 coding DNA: TGTGCCAGCAGCTTAGACAGGAAGAATGGCTACACCTTC.

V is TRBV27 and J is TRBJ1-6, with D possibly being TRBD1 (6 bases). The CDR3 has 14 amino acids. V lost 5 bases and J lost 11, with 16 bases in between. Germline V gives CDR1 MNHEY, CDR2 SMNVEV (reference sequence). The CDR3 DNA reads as TGTGCCAGCAGTAGGGGACAACACGAGGCACCCCTCCACTTT. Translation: CASSRGQHEAPLHF.

Written as DNA, the CDR3 is TGTGCCAGCAGTGAACAGGGTGAAACCTACAATGAGCAGTTCTTC. Encoded protein: CASSEQGETYNEQFF. The rearrangement links TRBV2 to TRBJ2-1; a weak D match, TRBD1 (5 bases). The CDR3 is 15 amino acids. Trimming pared 2 bases from V and 2 bases from J, leaving 10 bases between. Germline assignment: CDR1 SNHLY and CDR2 FYNNEI.

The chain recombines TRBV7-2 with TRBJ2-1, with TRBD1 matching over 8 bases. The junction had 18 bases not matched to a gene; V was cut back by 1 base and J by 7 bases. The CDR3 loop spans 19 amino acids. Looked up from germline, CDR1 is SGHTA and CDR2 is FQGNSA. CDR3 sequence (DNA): TGTGCCAGCAGCTTAGACCAGGTATTTTGGGACAGGTGGTCAAATGAGCAGTTCTTC. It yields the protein CASSLDQVFWDRWSNEQFF.

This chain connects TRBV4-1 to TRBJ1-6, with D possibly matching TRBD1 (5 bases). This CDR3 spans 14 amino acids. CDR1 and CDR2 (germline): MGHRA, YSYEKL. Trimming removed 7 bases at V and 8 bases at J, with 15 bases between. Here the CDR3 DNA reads TGCGCCAGCAACTATCGGGGGAGAGATTCACCCCTCCACTTT. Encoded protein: CASNYRGRDSPLHF.

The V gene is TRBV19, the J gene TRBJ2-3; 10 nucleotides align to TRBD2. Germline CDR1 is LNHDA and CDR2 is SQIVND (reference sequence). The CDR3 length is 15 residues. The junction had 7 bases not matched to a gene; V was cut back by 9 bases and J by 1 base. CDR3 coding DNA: TGTGCCAGCCAAAAGCTAGCGGGGGGCACAGATACGCAGTATTTT. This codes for CASQKLAGGTDTQYF.

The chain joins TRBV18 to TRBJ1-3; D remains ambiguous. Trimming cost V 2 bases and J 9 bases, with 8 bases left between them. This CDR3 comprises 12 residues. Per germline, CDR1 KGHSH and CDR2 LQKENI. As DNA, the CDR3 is TGTGCCAGCTCACCAGAAGATAGCACCATATATTTT. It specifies CASSPEDSTIYF.

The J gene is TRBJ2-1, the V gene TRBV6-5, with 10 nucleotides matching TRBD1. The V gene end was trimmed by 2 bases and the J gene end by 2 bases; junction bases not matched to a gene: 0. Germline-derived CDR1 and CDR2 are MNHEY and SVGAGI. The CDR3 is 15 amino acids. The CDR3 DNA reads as TGTGCCAGCAGTTACGGGACAGGGGCCTACAATGAGCAGTTCTTC. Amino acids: CASSYGTGAYNEQFF.

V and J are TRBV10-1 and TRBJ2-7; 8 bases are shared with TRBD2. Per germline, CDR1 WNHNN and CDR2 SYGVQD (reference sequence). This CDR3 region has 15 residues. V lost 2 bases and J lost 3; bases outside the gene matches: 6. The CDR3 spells CASSEERECDYEQYF. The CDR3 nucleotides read TGCGCCAGCAGTGAGGAGCGGGAGTGTGACTACGAGCAGTACTTC.

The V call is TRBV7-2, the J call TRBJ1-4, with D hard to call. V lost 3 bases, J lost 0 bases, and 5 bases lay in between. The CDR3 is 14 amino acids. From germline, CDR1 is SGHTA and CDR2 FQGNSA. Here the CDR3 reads CASSLTATNEKLFF. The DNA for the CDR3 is TGTGCCAGCAGCTTGACTGCAACTAATGAAAAACTGTTTTTT.

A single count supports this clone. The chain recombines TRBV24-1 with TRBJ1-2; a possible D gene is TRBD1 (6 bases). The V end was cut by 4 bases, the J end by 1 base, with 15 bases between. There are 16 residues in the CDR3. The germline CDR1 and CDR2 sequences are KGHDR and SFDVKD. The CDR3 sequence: CATSDRTATNNYGYTF. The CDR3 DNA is TGTGCCACCAGTGACCGGACAGCCACCAATAACTATGGCTACACCTTC.

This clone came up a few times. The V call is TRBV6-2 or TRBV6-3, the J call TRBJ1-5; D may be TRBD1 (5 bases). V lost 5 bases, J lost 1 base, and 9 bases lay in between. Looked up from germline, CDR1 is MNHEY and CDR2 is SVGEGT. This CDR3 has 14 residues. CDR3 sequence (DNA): TGTGCCAGCAGTCTGGGACTGAGCAATCAGCCCCAGCATTTT. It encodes CASSLGLSNQPQHF.

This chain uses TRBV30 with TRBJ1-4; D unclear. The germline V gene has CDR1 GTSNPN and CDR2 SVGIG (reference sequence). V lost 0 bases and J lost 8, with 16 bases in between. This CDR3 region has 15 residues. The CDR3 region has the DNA TGTGCCTGGAGTGTAGCTGGCGCGGATGCCGAAAAACTGTTTTTT. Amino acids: CAWSVAGADAEKLFF.